The T cell receptor (beta chain) described here comes from a study of blood T cell repertoires in COVID-19. As to this clone: Other nucleotide sequences from this sample produce the same CDR3.

Germline trimming cut 3 bases from V and 6 bases from J; bases unmatched to any gene: 8. The germline V gene encodes CDR1 KGHSH and CDR2 LQKENI. The CDR3 length is 15 residues. The repertoire was sequenced with immunoSEQ multiplex PCR; TCRdb's copy has only in-frame clones and lacks some. Of 250,000 to 350,000 clones in the sample, more than 70% were seen once. Sequencing was performed on peripheral blood. This receptor was identified in a man between 18 and 35 years old who had recovered from COVID-19. The rearrangement joins TRBV18 to TRBJ2-1; 7 nucleotides align to TRBD1. CDR3 protein: CASSPPTGVGNEQFF. CDR3 in DNA: TGTGCCAGCTCACCTCCCACAGGGGTCGGCAATGAGCAGTTCTTC.